Included here is one T cell receptor (beta chain) sequence, with context. The CDR3 is 17 residues long. The V gene end was trimmed by 1 base and the J gene end by 4 bases; junction bases not matched to a gene: 7. In germline, CDR1 is MGHRA, CDR2 YSYEKL. This entry belongs to a study of OX40 agonist ivuxolimab in advanced cancers. The overall study: Ivuxolimab, which patients received intravenously every 2 weeks, was dosed at 0.01 to 10 mg/kg. Prior anti-PD-1, anti-PD-L1 or anti-CTLA-4 therapy did not bar entry, and about 38% had some.

Produced via immunoSEQ multiplex PCR; TCRdb's table is partial and in-frame only. This sample has around 70,000 clones; roughly four fifths occur once, and the top ten carry around 2.5%. The sample consisted of CD4+ or CD8+ T cells sorted from blood, taken in a trial of the OX40 agonist ivuxolimab. The chain recombines TRBV4-1 with TRBJ2-1; TRBD2 agrees at 10 bases. The sequence came from an adult with an advanced solid tumor such as melanoma, head and neck, liver or kidney cancer. The CDR3 DNA is TGCGCCAGCAGCCAAGGGATCCTAGCGGGGGAGTACAATGAGCAGTTCTTC. Protein sequence: CASSQGILAGEYNEQFF.